The 14 T cell receptor beta chains below come from one sample, sequenced in a study of blood T cell repertoires in COVID-19. Only in-frame clones appear in the TCRdb table, and some are missing; sequencing was by immunoSEQ multiplex PCR. The sample shows about 150,000 clones, 85% to 90% of them seen only once. Sequencing input: peripheral blood. These receptors were taken from a woman aged 45-60 years with active or convalescent COVID-19.

The chain links TRBV7-9 to TRBJ2-3; perhaps TRBD2 as D (6 bases). Germline CDR1 is SEHNR and CDR2 is FQNEAQ (reference sequence). Trimming shortened V by 5 bases and J by 6 bases, and 9 bases separated the two germline ends. This CDR3 comprises 12 residues. DNA of the CDR3: TGTGCCAGCAGCGCGGGGCGTGATACGCAGTATTTT. As protein: CASSAGRDTQYF.

V is TRBV5-1 and J is TRBJ1-4; 7 bases are a match to TRBD1. Germline CDR1 and CDR2: SGHRS and YFSETQ. V was clipped by 0 bases and J by 7 bases; unmatched bases: 6. This CDR3 contains 15 residues. CDR3 bases: TGCGCCAGCAGCTTGGGGTTCACAGGGGCTGAAAAACTGTTTTTT. This translates into CASSLGFTGAEKLFF. The whole variable domain, filled in from reference TRBV5-1 and TRBJ1-4, reads KAGVTQTPRYLIKTRGQQVTLSCSPISGHRSVSWYQQTPGQGLQFLFEYFSETQRNKGNFPGRFSGRQFSNSRSEMNVSTLELGDSALYLCASSLGFTGAEKLFFGSGTQLSVL.

J is TRBJ1-2 and V is TRBV19; TRBD1 agrees at 10 bases. Germline CDR1 and CDR2: LNHDA and SQIVND (reference sequence). There are 15 residues in the CDR3. CDR3 protein: CAHGTGVVGNYGYTF. In nucleotides, the CDR3 is TGTGCACACGGGACAGGGGTAGTAGGTAACTATGGCTACACCTTC. Looking up the rest from reference TRBV19 and TRBJ1-2 gives the full variable domain: DGGITQSPKYLFRKEGQNVTLSCEQNLNHDAMYWYRQDPGQGLRLIYYSQIVNDFQKGDIAEGYSVSREKKESFPLTVTSAQKNPTAFYLCAHGTGVVGNYGYTFGSGTRLTVV.

The J gene is TRBJ2-1, the V gene TRBV6-4; 10 nucleotides align to TRBD2. In germline, CDR1 is MRHNA, CDR2 SNTAGT. There are 17 residues in the CDR3. Trimming at V came to 5 bases and at J to 7 bases, leaving 14 bases not matched to a gene. The CDR3, as DNA: TGTGCCAGCAGTCGAGAAGAGAGCGGGGGGGCCGGTAATGAGCAGTTCTTC. This encodes CASSREESGGAGNEQFF.

This chain joins TRBV6-5 and TRBJ1-6, with TRBD1 matching 7 bases. CDR3 length equals 15 residues. Germline V CDR1 and CDR2: MNHEY, SVGAGI. With 6 bases clipped from V and 7 bases from J, the junction kept 9 bases outside the gene matches. The CDR3 DNA reads TGTGCCAGCAGGACTGAAGGGGGCGGCAATTCACCCCTCCACTTT. This encodes CASRTEGGGNSPLHF.

The rearrangement uses TRBV2 and TRBJ2-3, with 9 bases fitting TRBD2. The CDR3 length is 16 residues. The germline CDR1 and CDR2 sequences are SNHLY and FYNNEI. J gave up 1 base and V 5 bases, and 7 bases lay outside the gene matches. CDR3 DNA: TGTGCCAGCAGTAGGGCTAGCGGGGCCCGCACAGATACGCAGTATTTT. Translating it yields CASSRASGARTDTQYF.

This chain connects TRBV19 to TRBJ1-5; TRBD1 aligns across 7 bases. Losses at the gene ends were 3 bases for V and 2 bases for J; bases not matched to a gene: 10. The CDR3 totals 17 residues. Germline CDR1 is LNHDA and CDR2 is SQIVND (reference sequence). CDR3 sequence (DNA): TGTGCCAGTAGTATCGTGAATGCGGGGACAGGCAATCAGCCCCAGCATTTT. Translating gives CASSIVNAGTGNQPQHF.

The chain uses TRBV30 and TRBJ1-5, with D maybe TRBD1 (6 bases). The V and J ends lost 1 base and 4 bases respectively, with 8 bases between them. Germline lookup yields CDR1 GTSNPN and CDR2 SVGIG (reference sequence). The CDR3 spans 13 residues. CDR3 sequence: CAWSGQENQPQHF. The CDR3 coding sequence is TGTGCCTGGAGTGGACAGGAAAATCAGCCCCAGCATTTT.

The J gene is TRBJ2-7, the V gene TRBV6-6, with D perhaps matching TRBD1 (5 bases). CDR1 MNHNY and CDR2 SVGAGI come from the germline V gene (reference sequence). With 0 bases removed from V and 0 bases from J, the gap between germline ends came to 12 bases. CDR3 length equals 16 residues. The CDR3 DNA sequence: TGTGCCAGCAGTTACTCGGGGCAGGGTGGCTCCTACGAGCAGTACTTC. Protein sequence: CASSYSGQGGSYEQYF.

The rearrangement links TRBV19 to TRBJ2-2; possible D gene TRBD1, 6 bases. The CDR3 is 15 residues long. Germline values: CDR1 LNHDA, CDR2 SQIVND (reference sequence). V was cut by 8 bases and J by 6 bases, with 19 bases left in between. CDR3 coding DNA: TGTGCCAGTTCTTTACGTACAGGGCTATCCGGGGAGCTGTTTTTT. It specifies CASSLRTGLSGELFF.

This rearrangement joins TRBV27 to TRBJ2-1; no clear D gene. Germline CDR1 MNHEY, CDR2 SMNVEV (reference sequence). The V end lost 5 bases, the J end lost 5 bases, and 10 bases lay between the germline ends. The length of the CDR3 is 13 residues. CDR3 sequence (DNA): TGTGCCAGCAGTCCCCTAGAGAACAATGAGCAGTTCTTC. Protein product: CASSPLENNEQFF.

This clone occurred a few times. V usage is TRBV7-3 and J usage is TRBJ2-2; D unresolved. Germline CDR1 reads SGHTA; CDR2 reads FQGTGA. The germline V and J ends were trimmed by 2 bases and 0 bases, with 7 bases remaining between them. CDR3 length: 15 amino acids. The CDR3 sequence: CASSLVTANTGELFF. Written as DNA, the CDR3 is TGTGCCAGCAGCTTAGTTACAGCGAACACCGGGGAGCTGTTTTTT.

This chain links TRBV18 with TRBJ1-2; a weak D match, TRBD1 (5 bases). The V gene lost 3 bases and the J gene lost 2 bases, with 16 bases spanning the gap. Germline lookup yields CDR1 KGHSH and CDR2 LQKENI. This CDR3 has 16 amino acids. CDR3 sequence reads: CASSPLDSSDNYGYTF. CDR3 in DNA: TGTGCCAGCTCACCCTTAGACAGCTCAGACAACTATGGCTACACCTTC. The full variable domain, in which reference TRBV18 and TRBJ1-2 provide the parts outside the CDR3, is NAGVMQNPRHLVRRRGQEARLRCSPMKGHSHVYWYRQLPEEGLKFMVYLQKENIIDESGMPKERFSAEFPKEGPSILRIQQVVRGDSAAYFCASSPLDSSDNYGYTFGSGTRLTVV.

The chain uses TRBV29-1 and TRBJ1-1; D is ambiguous. CDR3 length: 13 residues. The ends were cut back, 3 bases at V and 0 bases at J, with 8 bases in the middle. Germline V gene sequence: CDR1 SQVTM, CDR2 ANQGSEA. The CDR3 loop reads CSVDGRLNTEAFF. CDR3 nucleotide sequence: TGCAGCGTTGATGGGCGTTTGAACACTGAAGCTTTCTTT.